Listed below are T cell receptor beta chains from one sample, sequenced in a study of spatial heterogeneity in lung cancer. TCRdb redid the calling of the 5' RACE reads with MiXCR, one entry per CDR3 protein. The table lists roughly 12,000 distinct CDR3 sequences, about 14% of them singletons. The sequenced sample was lung tumor tissue, obtained at surgery. The receptor source for this set is a male donor with early-stage non-small cell lung cancer. CDR3s include the opening cysteine and the closing phenylalanine or tryptophan.

TRBV29-1,TRBJ2-7,CSVAATGYEQYF
TRBV5-6,TRBJ2-7,CASSLPGPLSYEQYF
TRBV28,TRBJ2-1,CASGRNEQFF
TRBV6-6,TRBJ2-1,CASSLRDFLYNEQFF
TRBV5-6,TRBJ2-7,CASSSGQGRGEQYF
TRBV27,TRBJ1-1,CASSLVGGTEAFF
TRBV27,TRBJ2-4,CASSPDSLAKNIQYF
TRBV7-2,TRBJ2-7,CASSPGQVSYEQYF
TRBV29-1,TRBJ1-3,CSVGQGAGGNTIYF
TRBV7-2,TRBJ2-5,CASSSTGTGGQYF
TRBV24-1,TRBJ1-5,CATSDGTGAISNQPQHF
TRBV5-1,TRBJ2-7,CASSLRTVAYEQYF
TRBV10-3,TRBJ2-4,CASGQGDLAKNIQYF
TRBV4-2,TRBJ2-7,CASSHPEGAAYEQYF
TRBV11-2,TRBJ2-7,CASSARYLSSYEQYF
TRBV21-1,TRBJ1-1,CASSKERGRTEAFF
TRBV12-3/TRBV12-4,TRBJ2-5,CASSSPGQGVETQYF
TRBV6-1,TRBJ1-5,CASRLGQDDQPQHF
TRBV5-1,TRBJ2-2,CASSLDPTGNTGELFF
TRBV7-6,TRBJ1-1,CASSRGVNTEAFF
TRBV6-1,TRBJ2-7,CASSRLAGIYEQYF
TRBV2,TRBJ2-1,CASSEAGEQFF
TRBV11-3,TRBJ2-2,CASSLVGPGVTGELFF
TRBV7-6,TRBJ2-5,CASSLGTDQETQYF